The 23 T cell receptor beta chains reported below all come from one sample, sequenced in a study of shared clonotypes between healthy human individuals. Libraries were prepared by immunoSEQ multiplex PCR; TCRdb keeps only in-frame clonotypes and omits some of them. The data show roughly 760,000 clones, approximately 79% seen once. Input material: memory CD4+ T cells sorted from blood. Subset in this sample: CD45RA-negative fraction. The source is a woman aged 30 to 39 in good health.

The chain recombines TRBV7-8 with TRBJ2-3, with TRBD1 matching 10 bases. The J segment lost 4 bases and the V segment lost 5 bases, leaving 6 bases of the junction unmatched. Germline V gives CDR1 SGHVS, CDR2 FQNEAQ. The CDR3 totals 15 residues. CDR3 sequence (DNA): TGTGCCAGCAGCCCCTTGGACAGGGGGTCAGATACGCAGTATTTT. As protein: CASSPLDRGSDTQYF.

This clone was seen only once. The rearrangement uses TRBV29-1 and TRBJ2-1; D assignment may be TRBD1 or TRBD2 (5 bases each). Trimming removed 7 bases from V and 7 bases from J, with 17 bases in between. Germline V gene sequence: CDR1 SQVTM, CDR2 ANQGSEA. The CDR3 runs to 13 residues. For the CDR3, the DNA is TGCAGCGCGGTGAGAGGGACGGCAAATGAGCAGTTCTTC. Protein sequence: CSAVRGTANEQFF.

The J gene is TRBJ2-7, the V gene TRBV11-3; TRBD1 matches 8 bases. V trimming: 3 bases; J trimming: 6 bases; junction bases outside the gene matches: 10. CDR1 is SGHNT, CDR2 YENEEA, per germline. The length of the CDR3 is 15 residues. The CDR3 protein is CASSFSGRGPREQYF. The CDR3 DNA follows: TGTGCCAGCAGCTTCAGTGGCAGGGGGCCTCGCGAGCAGTACTTC.

This chain connects TRBV11-3 to TRBJ2-3, with D uncertain. The CDR3 is 14 residues long. Germline CDR1 and CDR2: SGHNT and YENEEA. V dropped 8 bases and J dropped 5 bases, with 17 bases sitting between them. In nucleotides, the CDR3 is TGTGCCAGCGCCTTGGGCGGAGCCGAAGATACGCAGTATTTT. Translated, it gives CASALGGAEDTQYF.

V usage is TRBV27 and J usage is TRBJ2-1; 7 nucleotides match TRBD2. With V trimmed by 1 base and J by 4 bases, 16 bases remained unmatched. The CDR3 sequence is 19 residues long. Germline CDR1 reads MNHEY; CDR2 reads SMNVEV (reference sequence). The CDR3 is CASSLLISRREYWYNEQFF. CDR3 sequence (DNA): TGTGCCAGCAGTTTATTGATTTCGCGGCGGGAGTACTGGTACAATGAGCAGTTCTTC.

This chain joins TRBV7-9 and TRBJ1-1; no reliable D call. The CDR3 runs 15 residues. Trimming took off 1 base at V and 3 bases at J, with 12 bases between the two ends. The V gene's germline CDR1 is SEHNR and CDR2 FQNEAQ (reference sequence). This CDR3 reads CASSLGPVVHTEAFF. For the CDR3, the DNA is TGTGCCAGCAGCTTAGGACCCGTTGTCCACACTGAAGCTTTCTTT.

This clone was recorded at least ten times. J is TRBJ2-1 and V is TRBV5-4, with 8 bases identical to TRBD1. Germline V gene lookup returns CDR1 SGHNT and CDR2 YYREEE (reference sequence). The CDR3 contains 14 residues. Unmatched junction bases numbered 10, after V lost 4 bases and J lost 10 bases. CDR3 sequence (DNA): TGTGCCAGCAGCGGGAAGGACAGGGCGGGGGAGCAGTTCTTC. It codes for CASSGKDRAGEQFF.

On this clone itself: Just one base apart from a much larger clone, this may be a read error. Additional DNA sequences in this sample encode the identical CDR3. This sequence joins TRBV11-2 and TRBJ1-1; D is undetermined. Germline assignment: CDR1 SGHAT and CDR2 FQNNGV. V lost 5 bases and J lost 3, with 10 bases in between. This CDR3 has 13 residues. The DNA for the CDR3 is TGTGCCAGCAGCACCCAAAGAGACACTGAAGCTTTCTTT. It codes for CASSTQRDTEAFF.

This clone was detected once. This chain uses TRBV10-1 with TRBJ2-1; 11 nucleotides match TRBD2. Germline-derived CDR1 and CDR2 are WNHNN and SYGVQD (reference sequence). The CDR3 is 15 amino acids. With 4 bases clipped from V and 7 bases from J, the junction kept 6 bases outside the gene matches. CDR3 residues: CASSVSGRDANEQFF. For the CDR3, the DNA is TGCGCCAGCAGTGTTAGCGGGAGGGACGCAAATGAGCAGTTCTTC.

This clone is a singleton in its sample. Other DNA sequences in the same sample also yield this CDR3. The rearrangement joins TRBV28 to TRBJ1-5, with unresolved D. This CDR3 is 12 amino acids long. With 8 bases removed from V and 1 base from J, the gap between germline ends came to 6 bases. From germline, CDR1 is MDHEN and CDR2 SYDVKM. CDR3 loop: CASQDSNQPQHF. The CDR3 nucleotides read TGTGCCAGCCAGGACAGCAATCAGCCCCAGCATTTT. Based on the CDR3 plus reference TRBV28 and TRBJ1-5, the full variable domain is DVKVTQSSRYLVKRTGEKVFLECVQDMDHENMFWYRQDPGLGLRLIYFSYDVKMKEKGDIPEGYSVSREKKERFSLILESASTNQTSMYLCASQDSNQPQHFGDGTRLSIL.

The chain is built from TRBV5-1 and TRBJ1-1; 9 bases match TRBD1. CDR1 is SGHRS and CDR2 is YFSETQ in the germline V gene. This CDR3 is built from 15 residues. V gave up 2 bases and J gave up 6 bases; unmatched junction bases: 8. The CDR3 sequence is CASSFGDRDSAEAFF. As DNA, the CDR3 is TGCGCCAGCAGCTTTGGGGACAGGGATTCAGCTGAAGCTTTCTTT.

There are many counts of this clone. The rearrangement uses TRBV5-1 and TRBJ1-5; no clear D gene. The CDR3 has 15 residues. CDR1 SGHRS and CDR2 YFSETQ come from the germline V gene. Trimming cost V 0 bases and J 0 bases, with 7 bases left between them. CDR3 bases: TGCGCCAGCAGCTTGGCTGGGGTTAGCAATCAGCCCCAGCATTTT. Its translation is CASSLAGVSNQPQHF.

About this clone itself: This CDR3 is also generated by other DNA sequences in the sample. This chain links TRBV7-9 with TRBJ1-2, with D uncertain. The V end was cut by 1 base, the J end by 4 bases, with 4 bases between. The V gene's germline CDR1 is SEHNR and CDR2 FQNEAQ (reference sequence). The CDR3 consists of 12 residues. CDR3 loop: CASSLEGYGYTF. The DNA for the CDR3 is TGTGCCAGCAGCTTAGAAGGCTATGGCTACACCTTC.

This clone occurred a few times. For the CDR3, the DNA is TGCGCCAGCAGTGAAGGACTAGAGGAGACCCAGTACTTC. As protein: CASSEGLEETQYF. J is TRBJ2-5 and V is TRBV10-1, with TRBD2 matching 7 bases. The germline V gene has CDR1 WNHNN and CDR2 SYGVQD (reference sequence). This CDR3 comprises 13 residues. After removal of 3 bases from V and 5 bases from J, the junction contained 3 bases not matched to a gene.

The chain has TRBV27 and TRBJ1-4; no firm D call. Germline V gene data show CDR1 as MNHEY and CDR2 as SMNVEV (reference sequence). Trimming cost V 8 bases and J 8 bases, with 24 bases left between them. The CDR3 sequence is 16 residues long. The CDR3 DNA reads TGTGCCAGCCTTTTAATACGGGCGGTGGTTGCCGAAAAACTGTTTTTT. Translated, it gives CASLLIRAVVAEKLFF.

Points on this clone: The same CDR3 is also encoded by other DNA sequences in this sample. This chain joins TRBV18 and TRBJ1-5, with 7 bases that match TRBD1. With 0 bases clipped from V and 7 bases from J, the junction kept 3 bases outside the gene matches. Germline values: CDR1 KGHSH, CDR2 LQKENI. The CDR3 spans 14 residues. DNA for the CDR3: TGTGCCAGCTCACCACCGACAGGGAGACAGCCCCAGCATTTT. It is translated as CASSPPTGRQPQHF.

J is TRBJ2-1 and V is TRBV4-2; TRBD2 matches 7 bases. Losses at the gene ends were 1 base for V and 6 bases for J; bases not matched to a gene: 3. CDR3 length: 14 amino acids. Looked up from germline, CDR1 is LGHNA and CDR2 is YNFKEQ. CDR3 nucleotide sequence: TGTGCCAGCAGCCAAGGACTAGCAGGCAATGAGCAGTTCTTC. Protein product: CASSQGLAGNEQFF.

For this clone: Other DNA sequences in this specimen translate into the identical CDR3. The rearrangement joins TRBV5-4 to TRBJ2-7; no reliable D call. Trimming cost V 2 bases and J 6 bases, with 9 bases left between them. This CDR3 spans 12 amino acids. Germline lookup yields CDR1 SGHNT and CDR2 YYREEE (reference sequence). CDR3 sequence reads: CASSLEAFEQYF. CDR3 bases: TGTGCCAGCAGCTTAGAAGCTTTCGAGCAGTACTTC.

The gene calls are TRBV18 and TRBJ2-2; D may be TRBD1 (5 bases). CDR1 and CDR2 (germline): KGHSH, LQKENI. This CDR3 contains 15 residues. The ends were cut back, 4 bases at V and 1 base at J, with 10 bases in the middle. In DNA, the CDR3 is TGTGCCAGCTCACAGTTCAGGGAGAACACCGGGGAGCTGTTTTTT. It yields the protein CASSQFRENTGELFF.

This sequence joins TRBV15 and TRBJ2-7; tentatively, D is TRBD2 (6 bases). Between the trimmed V and J ends, which lost 0 bases and 0 bases, there was a span of 24 bases. CDR1 LNHNV and CDR2 YYDKDF come from the germline V gene (reference sequence). The length of the CDR3 is 20 residues. CDR3 in DNA: TGTGCCACCAGCAGAGACCCACTCCCATCGAAAGCGGGCAACTCCTACGAGCAGTACTTC. Protein: CATSRDPLPSKAGNSYEQYF.

The chain couples TRBV15 to TRBJ2-5; no clear D. V lost 0 bases, J lost 2 bases, and 10 bases lay in between. Germline V gene data show CDR1 as LNHNV and CDR2 as YYDKDF (reference sequence). The length of the CDR3 is 15 residues. CDR3 loop: CATSRDWQAQETQYF. CDR3 bases: TGTGCCACCAGCAGAGATTGGCAGGCACAAGAGACCCAGTACTTC.

This clone was detected once. Other DNA sequences in this specimen translate into the identical CDR3. The chain employs TRBV2 and TRBJ2-6; D is undetermined. V was cut by 5 bases and J by 4 bases, with 12 bases left in between. The CDR3 contains 15 residues. CDR1 is SNHLY and CDR2 is FYNNEI in the germline V gene. This CDR3 reads CASSPDVSGANVLTF. For the CDR3, the DNA is TGTGCCAGCAGTCCGGACGTCTCCGGGGCCAACGTCCTGACTTTC. The full variable domain, with the rest looked up from reference TRBV2 and TRBJ2-6, is EPEVTQTPSHQVTQMGQEVILRCVPISNHLYFYWYRQILGQKVEFLVSFYNNEISEKSEIFDDQFSVERPDGSNFTLKIRSTKLEDSAMYFCASSPDVSGANVLTFGAGSRLTVL.

This clone was detected only once. V usage is TRBV5-1 and J usage is TRBJ1-4; tentative D call: TRBD1 (5 bases). CDR1 SGHRS and CDR2 YFSETQ come from the germline V gene. The CDR3 sequence is 14 residues long. The ends were cut back, 2 bases at V and 9 bases at J, with 14 bases in the middle. CDR3: CASSFRQGGQKLFF. CDR3 sequence (DNA): TGCGCCAGCAGCTTTCGGCAGGGCGGTCAAAAACTGTTTTTT. The entire variable domain, with the rest obtained from reference TRBV5-1 and TRBJ1-4, is as follows: KAGVTQTPRYLIKTRGQQVTLSCSPISGHRSVSWYQQTPGQGLQFLFEYFSETQRNKGNFPGRFSGRQFSNSRSEMNVSTLELGDSALYLCASSFRQGGQKLFFGSGTQLSVL.